This T cell receptor beta chain was sequenced during a study of cytomegalovirus exposure and HLA in healthy donors. Overall study results and limits: Later on, an analysis showed TCR association rates differing by HLA locus, with DRB1 the most and HLA-C the fewest.

The PCR had 60 Vbeta and 13 Jbeta primers. Measured with immunoSEQ multiplex PCR; TCRdb has only the in-frame clones, and not every one. The sample carries some 130,000 clones, about 80% recorded once. This clone was detected only once. Its antigen is unknown. The sequence was collected from a woman between 45 and 60 years old in good health and CMV-seronegative. The specimen sequenced was PBMCs.

As DNA, the CDR3 is TGTGCCAGCAGTTTAGGGACAGTGTCTGCGCTCTACAATGAGCAGTTCTTC. Protein sequence: CASSLGTVSALYNEQFF. V usage is TRBV27 and J usage is TRBJ2-1; 7 bases map to TRBD1. The CDR3 consists of 17 residues. Losses at the gene ends were 2 bases for V and 3 bases for J; bases not matched to a gene: 10. Germline CDR1 MNHEY, CDR2 SMNVEV (reference sequence).